The entry below gives a single T cell receptor beta chain sequence along with its context. With 6 bases removed from V and 0 bases from J, the gap between germline ends came to 15 bases. There are 16 residues in the CDR3. The germline V gene has CDR1 ENHRY and CDR2 SYGVKD. Methods used by the authors: Amplification with reference gene primers provided the estimates of nucleated cell counts. Repertoires were generated with immunoSEQ multiplex PCR, while TCRdb's copy carries only in-frame clones and drops some. That table supplies the V and J calls and clone size; D and trimming were determined from the DNA. Here the sample spans roughly 99,000 clones, 90% to 95% being singletons. The source of the sample is a study of blood T cell repertoires in COVID-19. Study as a whole: The United States, Italy and Spain supplied acute and convalescent COVID-19 samples. From T cells, B-cell-depleted T cells, or PBMCs came the material, which was cDNA or gDNA.

The chain couples TRBV10-3 to TRBJ1-3, with a tentative D call TRBD1 (6 bases). The source material was peripheral blood. This receptor was identified in a woman aged 25 to 39 with acute or convalescent COVID-19. This chain's CDR3 is CAIRATGTSSGNTIYF. For the CDR3, the DNA is TGTGCCATCAGGGCAACAGGGACTAGCTCTGGAAACACCATATATTTT.